This TCR beta chain was identified in a study of beta chain features in type 1 diabetes (dated by TCRdb to the late 2010s). Concerning the study at large: Mean age, gender distribution, total cell number and subset yield did not differ between patients and healthy donors. A total of over 90,000,000 sorted cells were examined across all samples, and a strong correlation was observed between cell number per subset and RNA yield. The study compared the TCRB repertoires of sorted circulating CD4+ T cell subsets in recently diagnosed type 1 diabetes patients with those in matched healthy donors. Naive and central memory subsets were obtained from all 30 or so donors, but regulatory and stem cell-like memory subsets were isolated from only 8 patients and roughly 8 healthy donors. Here is what the overall study found, with its caveats: Because cDNA was sequenced instead of genomic DNA, highly expressing activated cells could be over-represented, though the groups showed no difference in activation or CD3 levels. Naive, central memory and regulatory TCRB repertoires appeared more similar among patients than among healthy donors. Type 1 diabetes patients showed a moderate but significant shortening of TCRB CDR3 length in all four CD4+ subsets. Only small numbers of individuals were included in the HLA sub-analyses, which left unresolved whether HLA type had any influence on TCRB rearrangement. PCR might favor shorter templates, but patient and control samples were amplified and corrected together, so any skew would affect both groups equally. Fewer insertions and more nucleotide deletions at VDJ recombination sites were observed in patients with type 1 diabetes, implying thymic rearrangement abnormalities.

The CDR3 holds 16 amino acids from the cysteine to the phenylalanine. The sequence is cut down to CDR3 DNA, 48 bases in frame from base 1. V and J are trimmed by 3 bases and 5 bases, and the gene matches miss 7 bases of the junction. For CDR1 and CDR2, the germline V gene lists SGDLS and YYNGEE. This clone was observed a few times. Its antigen remains unidentified. Base qualities are not at hand, and no much larger clone is one base apart. The entire amount of isolated RNA was reverse transcribed using the High Capacity cDNA Reverse Transcription Kit, so the sequenced TCRB transcripts were expressed ones. Deep immunoSEQ sequencing was applied to naive, central memory and regulatory T cell samples, giving an average of approximately 4 million total reads per sample. After sorted cells were lysed in RLT buffer, RNA was extracted with DNase-treated RNeasy Micro or Mini kits, with the choice depending on cell number. To prevent cross-contamination, every cell subset was processed on its own, while patient and healthy donor samples were processed together. TCRB sequences were amplified from cDNA with the immunoSEQ multiplex PCR, producing 87-bp fragments spanning the CDR3 region. Sequencing of the amplicons was performed on the Illumina HiSeq platform. Per the authors' processing: Synthetic template baselines were used to correct PCR bias computationally, reads within Hamming distance 2 were collapsed together, and singletons that could not be merged were discarded. By aligning reads against IMGT, V, D and J genes, CDR3 length, and insertions or deletions at six rearrangement sites were assigned. Within each subset, clonotype counts were normalized to the number of sorted cells before true diversity and Gini coefficients were calculated with the tcR R package. The overlap coefficient, calculated on TCRB nucleotide sequences, was used to measure repertoire sharing. Out-of-frame TCRB sequences from naive cells were analyzed to stand in for the pre-selection repertoire. In TCRdb, the immuneACCESS table is reduced to in-frame sequences with V and J assigned. These tables do not hold every clone; where another copy was compared, an unresolved V gene accounts for under half, and the others remain unexplained. V and J calls and clone size are copied from that table; D and trimming were computed from the DNA. The sample data list a few hundred thousand clones, and roughly 21% of these were observed just once. Of the sample, around 0.029% is held by the ten largest clones.

Each donor gave one peripheral blood draw, roughly 120 mL on average, collected into heparinised tubes. A BD FACSAria II and a panel including CD45RO, CCR7, CD25, CD127, CD95 and CD27 were used to sort naive, central memory, regulatory and stem cell-like memory CD4+ T cells. Purity was above 95% for every sorted population. PBMCs were isolated right away by Lymphoprep density gradient centrifugation and were stained directly, without culture. Samples were stained and sorted in pairs, with one healthy donor and one patient per experiment, so that batch effects were minimized. The source of this sequence is a woman in her 40s with type 1 diabetes. The chain employs TRBV9 and TRBJ1-6; 8 central bases correspond to TRBD1. Source material: naive CD4+ T cells from blood. Sample cell subset or site, as interpreted from the label and publication: true naive CD4+ T cells. The sequenced DNA: TGTGCCAGCAGCGACCAGGACAGGGCGAATAATTCACCCCTCCACTTT. This is translated as CASSDQDRANNSPLHF. With the portions outside the CDR3 filled from the reference TRBV9 and TRBJ1-6 genes, the complete variable region becomes DSGVTQTPKHLITATGQRVTLRCSPRSGDLSVYWYQQSLDQGLQFLIQYYNGEERAKGNILERFSAQQFPDLHSELNLSSLELGDSALYFCASSDQDRANNSPLHFGNGTRLTVT.